Shown below are 30 T cell receptor beta chains from a single sample sequenced in a study of T cell repertoires in cytomegalovirus infection (dated by TCRdb to between 2017 and 2020). TCRdb names Illumina HiSeq 1500 as the instrument used. TCRdb trimmed the raw reads at Q25, called clones with MiXCR and kept productive beta chains. Records with the same CDR3 protein are collapsed into one entry carrying the most frequent genes and DNA. This sample gives hundreds of thousands of distinct CDR3 sequences in total; 17% of them show up just once. Of the sample, approximately 12% falls within the top ten clones. Sequenced material: PBMCs. The receptor set was obtained from a human donor in good health (CMV status not recorded). Some clones in this sample may be carry-over from other donors' samples.

This clonotype was seen ten or more times. The chain combines TRBV7-2 with TRBJ2-5; TRBD2 aligns across 10 bases. The CDR3 extends over 16 amino acids. CDR1 and CDR2 (germline): SGHTA, FQGNSA. V lost 4 bases, J lost 5 bases, and 10 bases stayed unmatched. CDR3 sequence: CASSSTEAGGRETQYF. The DNA for the CDR3 is TGTGCCAGCAGCTCCACCGAAGCGGGGGGGCGGGAGACCCAGTACTTC.

This sequence joins TRBV4-1 and TRBJ2-4; D may be TRBD1 or TRBD2 (5 bases each). The V end lost 0 bases, the J end lost 4 bases, and 10 bases lay between the germline ends. Germline loops: CDR1 MGHRA, CDR2 YSYEKL. CDR3 length: 15 residues. CDR3 coding DNA: TGCGCCAGCAGCCAAGATCGGGGCACTAAAAACATTCAGTACTTC. Translated, it gives CASSQDRGTKNIQYF.

The chain joins TRBV20-1 to TRBJ1-2; D ambiguous. This CDR3 has 13 residues. Trimming stripped 5 bases from V and 0 bases from J, with 10 bases between. Germline V lookup: CDR1 DFQATT, CDR2 SNEGSKA (reference sequence). CDR3 sequence reads: CSASPAANYGYTF. CDR3 nucleotides: TGCAGTGCTTCCCCGGCGGCTAACTATGGCTACACCTTC.

V is TRBV20-1 and J is TRBJ1-2; D is ambiguous. Deletions cut 3 bases from V and 4 bases from J, with 12 bases between. Germline loops: CDR1 DFQATT, CDR2 SNEGSKA (reference sequence). There are 13 residues in the CDR3. The CDR3 spells CSASSQFSYGYTF. The DNA of the CDR3 is TGCAGTGCTAGCAGTCAGTTCTCCTATGGCTACACCTTC.

This clonotype was seen at least ten times. The chain recombines TRBV7-2 with TRBJ2-7; 8 bases line up with TRBD1. Germline CDR1 and CDR2: SGHTA and FQGNSA. This CDR3 spans 14 amino acids. V gave up 7 bases and J gave up 5 bases; unmatched junction bases: 10. The CDR3 DNA is TGTGCCAGCACCGGATCGGACAGGGTCCACGAGCAGTACTTC. Its translation is CASTGSDRVHEQYF. The full variable domain, its missing parts supplied by reference TRBV7-2 and TRBJ2-7, is GAGVSQSPSNKVTEKGKDVELRCDPISGHTALYWYRQSLGQGLEFLIYFQGNSAPDKSGLPSDRFSAERTGGSVSTLTIQRTQQEDSAVYLCASTGSDRVHEQYFGPGTRLTVT.

This chain joins TRBV6-1 and TRBJ2-1; a possible D gene is TRBD1 (6 bases). Germline V gene data show CDR1 as MNHNS and CDR2 as SASEGT. The CDR3 spans 15 residues. Trimming took off 8 bases at V and 3 bases at J, with 17 bases between the two ends. The CDR3 is CASSGGPGVYNEQFF. DNA for the CDR3: TGTGCCAGCTCCGGCGGGCCAGGGGTCTACAATGAGCAGTTCTTC.

The chain is built from TRBV4-3 and TRBJ1-1; TRBD1 matches at 10 bases. J lost 0 bases, V lost 0 bases, and 10 bases had no gene match. CDR1 is LGHNA and CDR2 is YSLEER in the germline V gene. The CDR3 runs to 19 residues. In DNA form, the CDR3 reads TGCGCCAGCAGCCAAGAACCCTACGACAGGGGGCTGATGAACACTGAAGCTTTCTTT. Translation gives CASSQEPYDRGLMNTEAFF.

This clonotype turned up a few times. The V call is TRBV6-2 or TRBV6-3, the J call TRBJ2-5, with D uncertain. The CDR3 covers 14 residues. V was cut by 4 bases and J by 4 bases, with 13 bases left in between. Germline V gene data show CDR1 as MNHEY and CDR2 as SVGEGT. The CDR3 DNA reads TGTGCCAGCAGTTCCGAGTTGGGCGGAGAGACCCAGTACTTC. It is translated as CASSSELGGETQYF.

This clonotype appeared many times. V gene TRBV7-8 combines with J gene TRBJ1-5; D is undetermined. The germline V gene has CDR1 SGHVS and CDR2 FQNEAQ. Trimming took off 3 bases at V and 7 bases at J, with 10 bases between the two ends. CDR3 size: 13 residues. The CDR3 nucleotides are TGTGCCAGCAGCTTTAGGAGGTGGCAGCCCCAGCATTTT. Amino acids: CASSFRRWQPQHF.

The sample holds many counts of this clonotype. Germline and junction disagree at one end, which may indicate a read error. The chain joins TRBV12-3 or TRBV12-4 to TRBJ2-7; TRBD2 is a possible D gene (6 bases). The CDR3 spans 11 residues. CDR3 coding DNA: TGTGCCAGCAGCTTAGGAGGGGAGCAGTACTTC. Translated: CASSLGGEQYF.

There are a few counts of this clonotype. The chain uses TRBV18 and TRBJ1-4; TRBD1 is a possible D gene (5 bases). Germline CDR1 reads KGHSH; CDR2 reads LQKENI. Trimming left V 6 bases short and J 5 bases short, with 16 bases between. The CDR3 loop spans 15 amino acids. The CDR3 DNA reads as TGTGCCAGCTCGCTGCGAGGGACGGAAAATGAAAAACTGTTTTTT. Its translation is CASSLRGTENEKLFF.

Ten or more counts support this clonotype. The chain couples TRBV7-2 to TRBJ2-7; D perhaps matches TRBD1 (6 bases). The CDR3 spans 13 residues. Germline V gene lookup returns CDR1 SGHTA and CDR2 FQGNSA. Trimming removed 5 bases at V and 3 bases at J, with 11 bases between. CDR3 sequence reads: CASSRRDNYEQYF. In nucleotides, the CDR3 is TGTGCCAGCAGCCGTCGGGACAACTACGAGCAGTACTTC.

The J gene is TRBJ1-2, the V gene TRBV5-4, with D unclear. Germline CDR1 is SGHNT and CDR2 is YYREEE (reference sequence). Deletions cut 0 bases from V and 11 bases from J, with 8 bases between. The CDR3 has 11 amino acids. Here the CDR3 DNA reads TGTGCCAGCAGCTTGGGAGGGTGGTACACCTTC. Translating gives CASSLGGWYTF.

This clonotype appeared a few times. The chain links TRBV27 to TRBJ2-1; 7 bases agree with TRBD1. The CDR3 is made up of 14 amino acids. The V segment lost 5 bases and the J segment 6 bases; nucleotides outside the gene matches: 7. Looked up from germline, CDR1 is MNHEY and CDR2 is SMNVEV (reference sequence). The CDR3 coding sequence is TGTGCCAGCAGTCGCGACAGGGCGGGCAATGAGCAGTTCTTC. As protein: CASSRDRAGNEQFF.

V usage is TRBV3-1 and J usage is TRBJ1-1; 8 bases fit TRBD1. This CDR3 spans 16 amino acids. Trimming removed 7 bases from V and 6 bases from J; junction bases left unmatched: 16. Germline-derived CDR1 and CDR2 are LGHDT and YNNKEL (reference sequence). CDR3 region: CASTATPTGGRAEAFF. The CDR3 nucleotides read TGTGCCAGCACCGCAACACCCACAGGGGGGAGGGCTGAAGCTTTCTTT.

V and J are TRBV18 and TRBJ1-5; no clear D. Looked up from germline, CDR1 is KGHSH and CDR2 is LQKENI. V was clipped by 6 bases and J by 8 bases, with 14 bases between them. This CDR3 comprises 13 residues. The CDR3 region is CASSGGAMEPQHF. The DNA of the CDR3 is TGTGCCAGCTCCGGAGGAGCAATGGAGCCCCAGCATTTT.

The rearrangement links TRBV5-1 to TRBJ2-5, with D perhaps being TRBD1 or TRBD2 (6 bases each). CDR3 length: 16 residues. Germline assignment: CDR1 SGHRS and CDR2 YFSETQ. V was clipped by 4 bases and J by 4 bases, with 20 bases between them. CDR3 sequence: CASSHRGTSSGETQYF. The CDR3 nucleotides are TGCGCCAGCAGCCACCGGGGGACATCCTCGGGAGAGACCCAGTACTTC.

Only a few counts were recorded for this clonotype. The chain has TRBV6-6 and TRBJ2-3, with TRBD1 as a possible D gene (5 bases). The CDR3 length is 15 residues. Looked up from germline, CDR1 is MNHNY and CDR2 is SVGAGI (reference sequence). Between the trimmed V and J ends, which lost 0 bases and 3 bases, there was a span of 10 bases. In DNA, the CDR3 is TGTGCCAGCAGTTACTCAAGCAGGGTAACAGATACGCAGTATTTT. Its translation is CASSYSSRVTDTQYF.

The sample holds a few counts of this clonotype. V gene TRBV27 combines with J gene TRBJ2-4; 9 nucleotides match TRBD1. This CDR3 has 15 residues. Germline trimming cut 5 bases from V and 10 bases from J; bases unmatched to any gene: 12. The germline V gene encodes CDR1 MNHEY and CDR2 SMNVEV (reference sequence). The CDR3 reads CASSPTSTGGSIQYF. The CDR3 nucleotides read TGTGCCAGCAGTCCGACTTCGACAGGGGGGTCGATTCAGTACTTC.

Many counts were recorded for this clonotype. The rearrangement joins TRBV7-2 to TRBJ2-2; unclear D gene. Looked up from germline, CDR1 is SGHTA and CDR2 is FQGNSA. Trimming pared 3 bases from V and 9 bases from J, leaving 5 bases between. CDR3 length: 11 residues. CDR3 bases: TGTGCCAGCAGCTTTAGCCGGGAGCTGTTTTTT. It encodes CASSFSRELFF.

A note on this clonotype: At one end, the junction sequence differs from germline, possibly due to a read error. This chain joins TRBV7-7 and TRBJ2-5; 9 bases are shared with TRBD1. Germline CDR1 and CDR2: SSHAT and FNYEAQ (reference sequence). The CDR3 is 15 residues long. The CDR3 region is CASSQNRGQGETQYF. DNA for the CDR3: TGTGCTAGCAGCCAAAACAGGGGGCAGGGAGAGACCCAGTACTTC.

This clonotype was detected many times. The chain combines TRBV7-2 with TRBJ2-2; 8 bases agree with TRBD1. This CDR3 contains 17 residues. The trim removed 2 bases at V and 6 bases at J, leaving 11 bases unmatched. The germline V gene encodes CDR1 SGHTA and CDR2 FQGNSA. In DNA, the CDR3 is TGTGCCAGCAGCTTAATATTGAGGCAGGGGGCCTCCGGGGAGCTGTTTTTT. Translating it yields CASSLILRQGASGELFF.

This clonotype has more than one count but fewer than ten. The V and J genes are TRBV20-1 and TRBJ2-5; 11 bases agree with TRBD2. V lost 1 base, J lost 7 bases, and 5 bases stayed unmatched. The CDR3 runs 14 residues. Per the germline V gene, CDR1 is DFQATT and CDR2 is SNEGSKA (reference sequence). The CDR3 DNA is TGCAGTGCTAGAGTACTAGCGGGGGTCGGGACCCAGTACTTC. Translation gives CSARVLAGVGTQYF.

Ten or more counts support this clonotype. This CDR3 is CASSFSGQPQHF. The CDR3 DNA is TGTGCCAGCAGTTTCAGTGGACAGCCCCAGCATTTT. The J gene is TRBJ1-5, the V gene TRBV28; D is undetermined. Germline CDR1 MDHEN, CDR2 SYDVKM. CDR3 length: 12 amino acids. V was pared by 3 bases and J by 7 bases, with 7 bases between.

This clonotype was counted ten times or more. V gene TRBV7-8 combines with J gene TRBJ2-5; D is perhaps TRBD1 (6 bases). The CDR3 is made up of 14 amino acids. Germline values: CDR1 SGHVS, CDR2 FQNEAQ. V lost 6 bases to trimming and J lost 2 bases, with 13 bases between them. The CDR3 nucleotides read TGTGCCAGCAGGGGGCCGGGGACACAAGAGACCCAGTACTTC. This encodes CASRGPGTQETQYF.

This chain uses TRBV14 with TRBJ1-1, with TRBD1 as a possible D gene (5 bases). In germline, CDR1 is SGHDN, CDR2 FVKESK. The V gene lost 1 base and the J gene lost 5 bases, with 11 bases spanning the gap. CDR3 length equals 14 residues. The DNA for the CDR3 is TGTGCCAGCAGCCAAGTCGGGGCAGTGACTGAAGCTTTCTTT. It yields the protein CASSQVGAVTEAFF.

The table lists this clonotype with many counts. Since no conserved phenylalanine or tryptophan closes the CDR3, a read error is the likely cause. V and J are TRBV7-2 and TRBJ2-4; D is perhaps TRBD2 (5 bases). The CDR3 is made up of 15 amino acids. CDR1 and CDR2 from the germline V gene are SGHTA and FQGNSA. V lost 1 base and J 5 bases, leaving 12 bases between the germline ends. Here the CDR3 reads CASSLGSGWENIQYS. The CDR3 DNA reads as TGTGCCAGCAGCTTAGGTTCGGGATGGGAAAACATTCAGTACTCC.

In this sample, this clonotype turned up many times. The chain couples TRBV11-2 to TRBJ1-1; D is unresolved. The CDR3 extends over 13 amino acids. Deletions cut 0 bases from V and 1 base from J, with 3 bases between. Per the germline V gene, CDR1 is SGHAT and CDR2 is FQNNGV. The CDR3 spells CASSLEWNTEAFF. The CDR3 region has the DNA TGTGCCAGCAGCTTAGAGTGGAACACTGAAGCTTTCTTT.

This clonotype appeared many times. The V call is TRBV10-3, the J call TRBJ2-3; D gene ambiguous. This CDR3 is built from 13 residues. Trimming took off 2 bases at V and 3 bases at J, with 6 bases between the two ends. Germline V gives CDR1 ENHRY, CDR2 SYGVKD. The CDR3: CAISELKTDTQYF. The CDR3 bases are TGTGCCATCAGTGAGCTAAAGACAGATACGCAGTATTTT.

The rearrangement joins TRBV19 to TRBJ2-1, with 16 nucleotides matching TRBD2. In germline, CDR1 is LNHDA, CDR2 SQIVND (reference sequence). Germline trimming cut 4 bases from V and 2 bases from J; bases unmatched to any gene: 5. The CDR3 is 18 residues long. The CDR3 nucleotides are TGTGCCAGTAGTAGGGGACTAGCGGGGGGGACCGCCTACAATGAGCAGTTCTTC. This encodes CASSRGLAGGTAYNEQFF. The full variable domain, completed using reference TRBV19 and TRBJ2-1, is DGGITQSPKYLFRKEGQNVTLSCEQNLNHDAMYWYRQDPGQGLRLIYYSQIVNDFQKGDIAEGYSVSREKKESFPLTVTSAQKNPTAFYLCASSRGLAGGTAYNEQFFGPGTRLTVL.